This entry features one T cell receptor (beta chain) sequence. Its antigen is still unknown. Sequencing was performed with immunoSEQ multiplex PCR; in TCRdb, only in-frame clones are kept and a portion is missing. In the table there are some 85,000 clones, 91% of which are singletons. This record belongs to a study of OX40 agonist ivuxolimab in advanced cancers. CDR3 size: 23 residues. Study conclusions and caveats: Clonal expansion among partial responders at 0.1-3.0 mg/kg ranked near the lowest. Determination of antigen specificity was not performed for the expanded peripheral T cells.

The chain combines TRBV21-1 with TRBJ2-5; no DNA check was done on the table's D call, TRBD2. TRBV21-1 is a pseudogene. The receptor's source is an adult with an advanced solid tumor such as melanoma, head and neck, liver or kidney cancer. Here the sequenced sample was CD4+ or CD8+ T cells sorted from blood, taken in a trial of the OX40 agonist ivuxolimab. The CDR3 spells CASSKERGTGEGLAGDWQDSQYF. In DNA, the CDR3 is TGTGCCAGCAGCAAAGAAAGGGGGACAGGTGAAGGGCTAGCGGGAGATTGGCAAGACTCCCAGTACTTC.